This T cell receptor (beta chain) is drawn from a study of blood T cell repertoires in COVID-19. On the study more broadly: T cells, B-cell-depleted T cells, or PBMCs supplied cDNA or gDNA.

Profiled with immunoSEQ multiplex PCR; TCRdb holds only in-frame clones, not every one. Of 110,000 to 150,000 clones listed, 70% to 90% are singletons. Input material: peripheral blood. This clonotype was obtained from a human donor in a cohort sampled during active COVID-19.

This CDR3 is CASSTMQAYTQYF. Here the CDR3 DNA reads TGTGCCAGCAGTACCATGCAGGCTTATACGCAGTATTTT. The chain is built from TRBV11-2 and TRBJ2-3; D is ambiguous. V lost 6 bases to trimming and J lost 7 bases, with 14 bases between them. This CDR3 spans 13 amino acids. Germline V gene sequence: CDR1 SGHAT, CDR2 FQNNGV.